One and the same sample provided the 2 T cell receptor beta chains below, sequenced in a study of shared clonotypes between healthy human individuals. Naive CD8 isolation took CD45RO-negative cells positively selected for CCR7 and excluded terminally differentiated effector memory CD45RA+ cells. Sequenced by immunoSEQ multiplex PCR; TCRdb stores in-frame clones only, minus some. The table includes roughly 550,000 clones, 95% to 96% detected once. Sequenced input: naive CD8+ T cells sorted from blood. These TCRs come from a woman aged 30 to 39 in good health.

The rearrangement links TRBV23-1 to TRBJ2-5; D call uncertain. The J call is doubtful: the DNA matches TRBJ2-7 better. TRBV23-1 is reported as an ORF; its role is uncertain. This CDR3 is 13 amino acids long. The DNA for the CDR3 is TGCGCCAGCATTGGACGTATGCGCTACGAGCAGTACTTC. Translating gives CASIGRMRYEQYF.

About this clone: Other DNA sequences of this sample code for an identical CDR3. The V gene is TRBV28, the J gene TRBJ2-7; D is unclear. The CDR3 totals 11 residues. Trimming pared 3 bases from V and 4 bases from J, leaving 4 bases between. Germline V gives CDR1 MDHEN, CDR2 SYDVKM. This chain's CDR3 is CASSFLYEQYF. The DNA for the CDR3 is TGTGCCAGCAGTTTTCTGTACGAGCAGTACTTC.